The following is a T cell receptor beta chain sequence with its context. The table lists this clone with a few counts. No cognate antigen has been identified for it. The sample holds no much larger clone one base away, and base qualities are not on file. These data belong to a study of beta chain features in type 1 diabetes listed by TCRdb under 2018. About the study as a whole: Mean age, gender distribution, total cell number and subset yield were not different between patients and healthy donors. A total of 85 million to 110 million sorted cells were examined across all samples, and RNA yield correlated strongly with the number of cells per subset. In the study, TCRB repertoires of sorted circulating CD4+ T cell subsets from recently diagnosed type 1 diabetes patients were compared with those of matched healthy donors. Regulatory and stem cell-like memory subsets were obtained from only 8 patients and roughly 8 healthy donors, while naive and central memory subsets were obtained from all 28 donors.

General conclusions and limits of the study: Because cDNA was sequenced instead of genomic DNA, highly expressing activated cells could be over-represented, though the groups showed no difference in activation or CD3 levels. Naive, central memory and regulatory TCRB repertoires appeared to be more alike among patients than among healthy donors. Fewer insertions and more nucleotide deletions at VDJ recombination sites were observed in patients with type 1 diabetes, implying thymic rearrangement abnormalities. Because small numbers of individuals were included in the HLA sub-analyses, any influence of HLA type on TCRB rearrangement was left unresolved. In all four CD4+ subsets, TCRB CDR3 length was moderately but significantly shorter in type 1 diabetes patients. Shorter templates might be favored by PCR, yet because patient and control samples were amplified and corrected together, any such skew would affect both groups equally.

Relative to germline, V is 1 base shorter and J is 2 bases shorter, with 8 bases between their ends. The CDR3 holds 14 amino acids from the cysteine to the phenylalanine. The only DNA kept is the CDR3, 42 bases in frame from the first base. Based on the germline V gene, the CDR1 and CDR2 sequences are SNHLY and FYNNEI. Each donor gave one peripheral blood draw, roughly 120 mL on average, collected into heparinised tubes. A BD FACSAria II and a panel including CD45RO, CCR7, CD25, CD127, CD95 and CD27 were used to sort naive, central memory, regulatory and stem cell-like memory CD4+ T cells. Every sorted population had a purity above 98%. PBMCs were separated immediately by Lymphoprep density gradient centrifugation and were stained directly, without being cultured. To minimize batch effects, samples were stained and sorted in pairs, one healthy donor with one patient per experiment. The High Capacity cDNA Reverse Transcription Kit was used to reverse transcribe all of the isolated RNA, meaning that expressed TCRB transcripts were what got sequenced. Deep immunoSEQ sequencing was performed on naive, central memory and regulatory T cell samples, with an average of roughly 3.6 million total reads per sample. Sorted cells were lysed in RLT buffer, and RNA was extracted using DNase-treated RNeasy Micro or Mini kits according to cell number. Each cell subset was processed separately to prevent cross-contamination, with patient and healthy donor samples processed together. The immunoSEQ multiplex PCR was used to amplify TCRB sequences from cDNA, generating 87-bp fragments that spanned the CDR3 region. Sequencing of the amplicons was performed on the Illumina HiSeq platform. Per the original workflow: Synthetic template baselines were used to correct PCR bias computationally, reads within Hamming distance 2 were collapsed together, and singletons that could not be merged were discarded. Reads were aligned to IMGT to assign V, D and J genes, CDR3 length, and insertions or deletions at six rearrangement sites. Clonotype counts were normalized to sorted cell number within each subset before computing true diversity and Gini coefficients with the tcR R package. Repertoire sharing was quantified using the overlap coefficient calculated on TCRB nucleotide sequences. As a proxy for the pre-selection repertoire, out-of-frame TCRB sequences from naive cells were analyzed. The source is immuneACCESS, and TCRdb retained only in-frame sequences with V and J called. Part of the clones is not carried over; for the studies checked, unresolved V genes explain less than half of this, and the remainder is unexplained. That table furnishes V, J and clone size, whereas the DNA furnished D and trimming. For this sample there are hundreds of thousands of clones; around 15% appear just once. Of the sample, approximately 0.039% is held by the ten largest clones.

The sequencing input was naive CD4+ T cells from blood. Per the publication, the cell subset or site label means: true naive CD4+ T cells. The clonotype was recovered from a man between 18 and 29 years old with type 1 diabetes. The chain employs TRBV2 and TRBJ2-5; no D gene call is confident. The DNA sequence is as follows: TGTGCCAGCAGTGAAGGCGGCCAGCAAGAGACCCAGTACTTC. Its product reads: CASSEGGQQETQYF.